This T cell receptor (beta chain) originates from a study of blood T cell repertoires in COVID-19. Study context: From the United States, Italy and Spain came samples of acute and convalescent COVID-19. T cells, B-cell-depleted T cells, or PBMCs supplied cDNA or gDNA.

Assay: immunoSEQ multiplex PCR; the TCRdb copy retains only in-frame clones and omits some. The sample lists 310,000 or so clones, roughly 90% occurring once. The sample taken for sequencing was peripheral blood. The receptor's source is a woman between 50 and 59 years old with active or convalescent COVID-19.

The CDR3 region has the DNA TGCGCCAGCAGCCAAGATCGTTGGCAGGGGGATGGCTACACCTTC. This encodes CASSQDRWQGDGYTF. The rearrangement links TRBV4-3 to TRBJ1-2, with TRBD1 matching 7 bases. This CDR3 is 15 amino acids long. V was pared by 0 bases and J by 6 bases, with 7 bases of the junction left unmatched. Germline V gene lookup returns CDR1 LGHNA and CDR2 YSLEER.